Presented here are 18 T cell receptor beta chains from one specimen sequenced in a study of shared clonotypes between healthy human individuals. Sequencing was performed with immunoSEQ multiplex PCR; in TCRdb, only in-frame clones are kept and a portion is missing. In the table there are about 490,000 clones, about 80% of which are singletons. Sequenced material: PBMCs. These receptors were taken from a woman aged 35 to 49 in good health. Some clones in this sample may be carry-over from other donors' samples.

The rearrangement uses TRBV2 and TRBJ2-7, with 9 positions matching TRBD2. The CDR3 length is 15 residues. Germline V CDR1 and CDR2: SNHLY, FYNNEI. Unmatched junction bases numbered 12, after V lost 11 bases and J lost 1 base. The CDR3, as DNA: TGTGCCGCACCCGGGGCTAGCGGGAAGTCCTACGAGCAGTACTTC. Its translation is CAAPGASGKSYEQYF.

The chain carries TRBV2 and TRBJ2-5, with 7 nucleotides matching TRBD2. Germline CDR1 and CDR2: SNHLY and FYNNEI. V was clipped by 3 bases and J by 4 bases; unmatched bases: 11. The CDR3 spans 16 residues. CDR3 coding DNA: TGTGCCAGCAGTGATTTCGGAGGGAGGGTCGGAGAGACCCAGTACTTC. It encodes CASSDFGGRVGETQYF. The full variable domain, completed using reference TRBV2 and TRBJ2-5, is EPEVTQTPSHQVTQMGQEVILRCVPISNHLYFYWYRQILGQKVEFLVSFYNNEISEKSEIFDDQFSVERPDGSNFTLKIRSTKLEDSAMYFCASSDFGGRVGETQYFGPGTRLLVL.

The chain couples TRBV29-1 to TRBJ2-5; 10 bases are shared with TRBD1. The CDR3 spans 17 residues. With 0 bases clipped from V and 4 bases from J, the junction kept 11 bases outside the gene matches. Looked up from germline, CDR1 is SQVTM and CDR2 is ANQGSEA. The CDR3 loop is CSVEEMRTGGTRETQYF. The DNA for the CDR3 is TGCAGCGTTGAAGAAATGAGGACAGGGGGGACGAGAGAGACCCAGTACTTC.

This chain joins TRBV6-1 and TRBJ2-3; 7 bases line up with TRBD1. The CDR3 length is 16 residues. V was pared by 6 bases and J by 5 bases, with 14 bases of the junction left unmatched. Germline V lookup: CDR1 MNHNS, CDR2 SASEGT. The CDR3 protein is CASREQGSSAGDTQYF. Here the CDR3 DNA reads TGTGCCAGCAGAGAACAGGGGTCCTCCGCGGGAGATACGCAGTATTTT.

In this sample, this clone turned up a few times. The gene calls are TRBV4-1 and TRBJ2-3; D is perhaps TRBD1 (5 bases). Trimming cost V 0 bases and J 5 bases, with 21 bases left between them. CDR3 length equals 18 residues. Germline V gene data show CDR1 as MGHRA and CDR2 as YSYEKL. CDR3 nucleotide sequence: TGCGCCAGCAGCCAAGATGTACCAGGGCCAACTGGGGTAGATACGCAGTATTTT. Protein product: CASSQDVPGPTGVDTQYF.

DNA for the CDR3: TGTGCCAGTAGGGGGACTAGCTACTACGAGCAGTACTTC. Protein product: CASRGTSYYEQYF. The V and J genes are TRBV19 and TRBJ2-7; 9 bases are a match to TRBD2. Germline CDR1 LNHDA, CDR2 SQIVND (reference sequence). After removal of 6 bases from V and 3 bases from J, the junction contained 3 bases not matched to a gene. The CDR3 length is 13 residues.

This chain joins TRBV5-1 and TRBJ2-7; D is possibly TRBD1 (6 bases). V dropped 4 bases and J dropped 3 bases, with 11 bases sitting between them. This CDR3 spans 13 amino acids. The germline gives CDR1 SGHRS, CDR2 YFSETQ. CDR3 bases: TGCGCCAGCAGCACCGGACAGTTCTACGAGCAGTACTTC. Translating gives CASSTGQFYEQYF.

The rearrangement links TRBV11-3 to TRBJ2-1; D not resolved. The CDR3 sequence is 15 residues long. The V end lost 1 base, the J end lost 4 bases, and 11 bases lay between the germline ends. The germline CDR1 and CDR2 sequences are SGHNT and YENEEA. The CDR3 DNA sequence: TGTGCCAGCAGCTTAGGGCAGGCTAGTTACAATGAGCAGTTCTTC. It codes for CASSLGQASYNEQFF.

This clone was found once. The chain is built from TRBV6-6 and TRBJ2-7; maybe TRBD2 (5 bases). The CDR3 has 13 amino acids. Germline V gives CDR1 MNHNY, CDR2 SVGAGI (reference sequence). Trimming shortened V by 3 bases and J by 4 bases, and 10 bases separated the two germline ends. CDR3 coding DNA: TGTGCCAGCAGTTATTTCGGGGATTACGAGCAGTACTTC. This translates into CASSYFGDYEQYF.

The chain joins TRBV27 to TRBJ1-5; D unresolved. CDR3 length equals 14 residues. Trimming took 5 bases from V and 3 from J, leaving 11 bases between them. Germline CDR1 is MNHEY and CDR2 is SMNVEV (reference sequence). CDR3 bases: TGTGCCAGCAGTCTGGCCTTCTTCAATCAGCCCCAGCATTTT. Its translation: CASSLAFFNQPQHF.

The CDR3 DNA follows: TGTGCCAGCAGCTTAGTGGGGGGGGTTCTCAATGAGCAGTTCTTC. Translated: CASSLVGGVLNEQFF. The chain has TRBV7-2 and TRBJ2-1, with TRBD2 identical over 7 bases. From germline, CDR1 is SGHTA and CDR2 FQGNSA. Germline trimming cut 1 base from V and 6 bases from J; bases unmatched to any gene: 6. The CDR3 extends over 15 amino acids.

The chain has TRBV29-1 and TRBJ1-2; 8 bases align to TRBD1. CDR3 length: 15 amino acids. Losses at the gene ends were 4 bases for V and 4 bases for J; bases not matched to a gene: 11. Germline V gives CDR1 SQVTM, CDR2 ANQGSEA. The CDR3 DNA is TGCAGCGTTGGAGTCCCAGGGGGCGGTGGCTATGGCTACACCTTC. It yields the protein CSVGVPGGGGYGYTF. Variable domain in full (rest from reference TRBV29-1 and TRBJ1-2): SAVISQKPSRDICQRGTSLTIQCQVDSQVTMMFWYRQQPGQSLTLIATANQGSEATYESGFVIDKFPISRPNLTFSTLTVSNMSPEDSSIYLCSVGVPGGGGYGYTFGSGTRLTVV.

The chain combines TRBV5-6 with TRBJ2-1, with 15 nucleotides matching TRBD2. From germline, CDR1 is SGHDT and CDR2 YYEEEE. The ends lost 4 bases at V and 5 bases at J; junction bases unmatched: 10. This CDR3 spans 18 amino acids. The CDR3 coding sequence is TGTGCCAGCAGCCGGGGACTAGCGGGAGGACGATACCACAATGAGCAGTTCTTC. Protein: CASSRGLAGGRYHNEQFF.

V and J are TRBV30 and TRBJ1-1, with a possible D match to TRBD1 (5 bases). Germline V gives CDR1 GTSNPN, CDR2 SVGIG (reference sequence). The CDR3 consists of 13 residues. V lost 6 bases and J 10 bases, leaving 21 bases between the germline ends. The CDR3 DNA sequence: TGTGCCTGCATTGGGGGACTTTCTCTCCGAGCTTTCTTT. Encoded protein: CACIGGLSLRAFF.

The gene calls are TRBV2 and TRBJ2-3; 9 bases fit TRBD2. The CDR3 covers 15 residues. Germline CDR1 SNHLY, CDR2 FYNNEI. V lost 6 bases and J lost 0; bases outside the gene matches: 4. DNA for the CDR3: TGTGCCAGCAGGCTAGCGGGACCAAGCACAGATACGCAGTATTTT. Its protein is CASRLAGPSTDTQYF.

V is TRBV5-1 and J is TRBJ2-5; D unclear. The J call may be wrong; the DNA end is better matched by TRBJ2-7. CDR1 is SGHRS, CDR2 YFSETQ, per germline. The CDR3 covers 13 residues. The CDR3 protein is CASSFTGGYEQYF. The CDR3 nucleotides read TGCGCCAGCAGCTTCACGGGTGGCTACGAGCAGTACTTC.

The chain links TRBV18 to TRBJ2-7; TRBD2 aligns across 8 bases. The germline V gene has CDR1 KGHSH and CDR2 LQKENI. V was clipped by 0 bases and J by 2 bases; unmatched bases: 6. CDR3 length: 16 amino acids. CDR3 DNA sequence: TGTGCCAGCTCACCACCTGTCCTAGCGGGTACCTACGAGCAGTACTTC. It yields the protein CASSPPVLAGTYEQYF.

V gene TRBV2 combines with J gene TRBJ1-5, with D uncertain. Germline CDR1 SNHLY, CDR2 FYNNEI. The ends were cut back, 6 bases at V and 3 bases at J, with 18 bases in the middle. The CDR3 has 16 residues. The CDR3 DNA is TGTGCCAGCAGGAGGACGGAGCAAATCCCCAATCAGCCCCAGCATTTT. Translating gives CASRRTEQIPNQPQHF.